This is a list of T cell receptor beta chains from one sample in a study of blood T cell repertoires in COVID-19. The protocol was immunoSEQ multiplex PCR, while the TCRdb copy is restricted to in-frame clones and leaves out a portion. The sample contains roughly 69,000 clones, about 76% of which appear only once. The specimen was peripheral blood. Source of these receptors: a human donor in a cohort sampled during active COVID-19. CDR3s include the opening cysteine and the closing phenylalanine or tryptophan. A D gene is named only where the DNA matches it firmly. Where a row states a size, it is once, few, many or the class of an expanded clone; other rows omit it.

d_gene	abundance	v_gene	len	j_gene	CDR3nt	CDR3aa
TRBD1	-	TRBV7-3	15	TRBJ1-1	TGTGCCAGCAGCCGAACAGGGGATCGGTACACTGAAGCTTTCTTT	CASSRTGDRYTEAFF
-	few	TRBV3-1/TRBV3-2	14	TRBJ1-5	TGTGCCAGCAGCCAACAGGGTGGAAATCAGCCCCAGCATTTT	CASSQQGGNQPQHF
-	-	TRBV10-1	13	TRBJ1-2	TGCGCCAGCAGTGTGGGCAGAAACTATGGCTACACCTTC	CASSVGRNYGYTF
TRBD2	-	TRBV7-9	13	TRBJ2-3	TGTGCCAGCAAAGAACTAGCGGGGGGGCAATTGTATTTT	CASKELAGGQLYF
-	-	TRBV12-3/TRBV12-4	13	TRBJ1-5	TGTGCCAGCAGTTTCGTTGGAGCACAGCCCCAGCATTTT	CASSFVGAQPQHF
TRBD2	-	TRBV18	15	TRBJ2-1	TGTGCCAGCTCAACCGGGACTAGCGGGGGTAATGAGCAGTTCTTC	CASSTGTSGGNEQFF
-	-	TRBV6-1	14	TRBJ2-7	TGTGCCAGCAGTGATGGAGGTCCCCCCTACGAGCAGTACTTC	CASSDGGPPYEQYF
TRBD1	-	TRBV4-1	16	TRBJ2-5	TGCGCCAGCAGCCAAGCCCTACAGGGGTCGGGGAGGACCCAGTACTTC	CASSQALQGSGRTQYF
-	few	TRBV6-5	14	TRBJ2-5	TGTGCCAGCAGTTACGGCGGCAGTCAAGAGACCCAGTACTTC	CASSYGGSQETQYF
-	-	TRBV5-1	14	TRBJ2-7	TGCGCCAGCAGCTTGGACAGTGACTCCTACGAGCAGTACTTC	CASSLDSDSYEQYF
TRBD1	-	TRBV7-9	15	TRBJ2-1	TGTGCCAGCACCCCGGATGACAGGGAAGTGGATGAGCAGTTCTTC	CASTPDDREVDEQFF
TRBD1	-	TRBV11-2	15	TRBJ2-5	TGTGCCAGCAGTTTGGGGACAGGGGCCTGGGAGACCCAGTACTTC	CASSLGTGAWETQYF
TRBD1	-	TRBV7-2	15	TRBJ1-6	TGTGCCAGCAGCCTAAGGGACAGGCGTAGTTCACCCCTCCACTTT	CASSLRDRRSSPLHF
-	-	TRBV9	16	TRBJ1-4	TGTGCCAGCAGCGCCGACTACAGAGCCACTAATGAAAAACTGTTTTTT	CASSADYRATNEKLFF
-	-	TRBV2	16	TRBJ1-6	TGTGCCAGCAGTTTTGACGGGACACCTCATAATTCACCCCTCCACTTT	CASSFDGTPHNSPLHF
TRBD1	-	TRBV18	14	TRBJ2-7	TGTGCCAGCTCCCTACAGGGGGCCTACTACGAGCAGTACTTC	CASSLQGAYYEQYF
TRBD1	-	TRBV19	16	TRBJ1-1	TGTGCCAGTATCCCACAGGGGTTGAGTCTAGGGACTGAAGCTTTCTTT	CASIPQGLSLGTEAFF
TRBD2	-	TRBV2	14	TRBJ2-5	TGTGCCAGCAGGGTAGCGGGGGAAAAAGGGACCCAGTACTTC	CASRVAGEKGTQYF
-	once	TRBV5-4	15	TRBJ1-5	TGTGCCAGCAGCTTGGGTGGACAGAGCAATCAGCCCCAGCATTTT	CASSLGGQSNQPQHF
TRBD1	-	TRBV6-2/TRBV6-3	16	TRBJ2-7	TGTGCCAGCAGTACCAACCGACAGGGAATAAGATACGAGCAGTACTTC	CASSTNRQGIRYEQYF
-	-	TRBV19	13	TRBJ1-2	TGTGCCAGTAGTACACAGGGCTCCTATGGCTACACCTTC	CASSTQGSYGYTF
-	-	TRBV7-3	17	TRBJ2-2	TGTGCCAGCAGCTTAGATCCGCGGGCTAAGAACACCGGGGAGCTGTTTTTT	CASSLDPRAKNTGELFF
TRBD1	-	TRBV3-1/TRBV3-2	14	TRBJ2-3	TGTGCCAGCAGCCACTACAGGGGGCAAGATACGCAGTATTTT	CASSHYRGQDTQYF
TRBD1	few	TRBV2	16	TRBJ1-2	TGTGCCAGCACCAGGACAGGAACGCCCCCTCCGGGTCGCTACACCTTC	CASTRTGTPPPGRYTF
TRBD1	-	TRBV3-1/TRBV3-2	17	TRBJ2-6	TGTGCCAGCAGCCAGCGGACAGGGGGCTCTGGGGCCAACGTCCTGACTTTC	CASSQRTGGSGANVLTF
TRBD2	-	TRBV19	14	TRBJ2-1	TGTGCCAGTAGTCATCGGGGGGCCTACAATGAGCAGTTCTTC	CASSHRGAYNEQFF
-	-	TRBV5-4	13	TRBJ1-1	TGTGCCAGCAGCTTGGATTGGCGGACTGAAGCTTTCTTT	CASSLDWRTEAFF
TRBD1	-	TRBV27	13	TRBJ1-1	TGTGCCAGCAGTACCCTGGGGTGGGACAGGTTTTTCTTT	CASSTLGWDRFFF
TRBD2	-	TRBV5-4	14	TRBJ2-7	TGTGCCAGCAGTAAGGCGGGGACTAGCCCCGAGCAGTACTTC	CASSKAGTSPEQYF
-	-	TRBV5-1	15	TRBJ2-2	TGCGCCAGCAGCTTCGGGGGGCCGACCACCGGGGAGCTGTTTTTT	CASSFGGPTTGELFF
-	-	TRBV10-3	11	TRBJ2-5	TGTGCCATCAGTGAGCGGGAGACCCAGTACTTC	CAISERETQYF
-	-	TRBV9	22	TRBJ2-4	TGTGCCAGCAGCGCGGAAGGGGGCGAGGTTAGCGGGACCTACTTAGCCAAAAACATTCAGTACTTC	CASSAEGGEVSGTYLAKNIQYF
-	few	TRBV24-1	15	TRBJ2-1	TGTGCCACCAGTGATTTTAAGGGGGGGCGGAATGAGCAGTTCTTC	CATSDFKGGRNEQFF
TRBD1	-	TRBV6-1	14	TRBJ1-5	TGTGCCAGCAGTGAACAGGGGGCACGTCAGCCCCAGCATTTT	CASSEQGARQPQHF
TRBD1	-	TRBV6-5	14	TRBJ1-2	TGTGCCGCGCAGGGGGGCATAGTCCTCTATGGCTACACCTTC	CAAQGGIVLYGYTF
TRBD1	-	TRBV6-6	14	TRBJ1-6	TGTGCCAGCAGTAACGGACAGGGCGGCTCACCCCTCCACTTT	CASSNGQGGSPLHF
TRBD2	-	TRBV15	14	TRBJ2-5	TGTGCCACCAGCAGTCCGGGGGGGCTTGAGACCCAGTACTTC	CATSSPGGLETQYF